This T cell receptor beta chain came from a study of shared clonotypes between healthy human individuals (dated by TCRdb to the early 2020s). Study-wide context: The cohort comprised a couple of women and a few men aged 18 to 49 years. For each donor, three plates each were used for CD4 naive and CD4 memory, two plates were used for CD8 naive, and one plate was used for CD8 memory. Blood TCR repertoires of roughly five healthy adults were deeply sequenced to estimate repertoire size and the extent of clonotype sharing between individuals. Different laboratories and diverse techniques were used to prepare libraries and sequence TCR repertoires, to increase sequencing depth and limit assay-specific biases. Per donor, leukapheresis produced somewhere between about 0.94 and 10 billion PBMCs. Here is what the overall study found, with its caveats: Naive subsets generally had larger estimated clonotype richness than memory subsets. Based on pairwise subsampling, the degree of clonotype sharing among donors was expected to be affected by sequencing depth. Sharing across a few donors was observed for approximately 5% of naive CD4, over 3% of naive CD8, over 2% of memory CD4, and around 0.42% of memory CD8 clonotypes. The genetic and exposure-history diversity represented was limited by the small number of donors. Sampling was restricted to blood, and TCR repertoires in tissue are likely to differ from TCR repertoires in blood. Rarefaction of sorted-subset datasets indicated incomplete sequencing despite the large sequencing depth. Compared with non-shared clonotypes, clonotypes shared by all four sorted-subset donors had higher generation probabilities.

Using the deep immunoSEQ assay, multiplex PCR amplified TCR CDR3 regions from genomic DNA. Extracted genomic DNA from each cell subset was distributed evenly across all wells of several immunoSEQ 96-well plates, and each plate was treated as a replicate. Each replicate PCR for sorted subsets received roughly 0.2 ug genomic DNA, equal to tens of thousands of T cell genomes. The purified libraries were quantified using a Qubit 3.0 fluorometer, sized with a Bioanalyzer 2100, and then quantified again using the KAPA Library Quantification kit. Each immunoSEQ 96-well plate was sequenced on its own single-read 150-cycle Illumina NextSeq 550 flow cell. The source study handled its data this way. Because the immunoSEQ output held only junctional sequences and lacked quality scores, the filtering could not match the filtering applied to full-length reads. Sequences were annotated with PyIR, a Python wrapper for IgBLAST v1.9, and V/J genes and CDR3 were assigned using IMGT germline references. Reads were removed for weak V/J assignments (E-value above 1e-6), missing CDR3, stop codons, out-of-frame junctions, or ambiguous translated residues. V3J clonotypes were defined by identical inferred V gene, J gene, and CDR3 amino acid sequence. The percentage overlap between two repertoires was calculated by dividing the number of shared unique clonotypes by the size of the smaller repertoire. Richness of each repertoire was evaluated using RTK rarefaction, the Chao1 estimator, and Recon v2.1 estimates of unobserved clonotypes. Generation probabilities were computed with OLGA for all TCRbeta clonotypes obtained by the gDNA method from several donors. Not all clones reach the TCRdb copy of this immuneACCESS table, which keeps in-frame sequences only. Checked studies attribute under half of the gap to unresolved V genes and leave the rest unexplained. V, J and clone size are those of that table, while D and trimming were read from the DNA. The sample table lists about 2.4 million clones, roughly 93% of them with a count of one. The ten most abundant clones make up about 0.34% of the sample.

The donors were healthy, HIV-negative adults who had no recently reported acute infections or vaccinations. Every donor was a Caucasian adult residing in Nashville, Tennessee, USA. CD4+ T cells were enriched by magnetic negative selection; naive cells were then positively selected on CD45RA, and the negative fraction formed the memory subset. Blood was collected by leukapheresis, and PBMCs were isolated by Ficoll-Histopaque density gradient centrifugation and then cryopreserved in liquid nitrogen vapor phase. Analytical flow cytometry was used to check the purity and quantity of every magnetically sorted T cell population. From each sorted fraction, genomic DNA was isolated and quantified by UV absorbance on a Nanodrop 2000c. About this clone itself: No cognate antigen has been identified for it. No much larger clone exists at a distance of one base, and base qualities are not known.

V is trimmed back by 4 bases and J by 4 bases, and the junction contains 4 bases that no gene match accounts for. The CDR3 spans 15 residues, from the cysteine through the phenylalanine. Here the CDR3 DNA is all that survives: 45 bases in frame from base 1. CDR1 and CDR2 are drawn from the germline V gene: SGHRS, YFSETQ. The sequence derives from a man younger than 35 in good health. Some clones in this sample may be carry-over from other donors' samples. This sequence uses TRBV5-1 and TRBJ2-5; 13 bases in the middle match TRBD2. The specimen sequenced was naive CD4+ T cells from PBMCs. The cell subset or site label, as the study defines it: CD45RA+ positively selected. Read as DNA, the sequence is TGCGCCAGCAGCAACGGACTAGCGGGAGTAGAGACCCAGTACTTC. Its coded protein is CASSNGLAGVETQYF.